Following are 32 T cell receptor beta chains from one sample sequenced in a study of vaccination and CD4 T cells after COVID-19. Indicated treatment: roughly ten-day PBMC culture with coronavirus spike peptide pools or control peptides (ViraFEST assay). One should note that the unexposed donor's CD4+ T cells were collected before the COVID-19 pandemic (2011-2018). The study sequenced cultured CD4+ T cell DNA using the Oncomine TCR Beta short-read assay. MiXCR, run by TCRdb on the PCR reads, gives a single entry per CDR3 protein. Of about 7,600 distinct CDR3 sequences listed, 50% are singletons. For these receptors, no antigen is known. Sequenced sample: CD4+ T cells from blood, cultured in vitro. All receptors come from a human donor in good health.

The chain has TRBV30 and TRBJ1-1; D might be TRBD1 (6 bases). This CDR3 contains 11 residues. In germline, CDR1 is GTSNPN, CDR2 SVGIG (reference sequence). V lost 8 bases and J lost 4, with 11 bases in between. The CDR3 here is CAVQGFTEAFF. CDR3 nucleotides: TGTGCCGTACAGGGCTTCACTGAAGCTTTCTTT.

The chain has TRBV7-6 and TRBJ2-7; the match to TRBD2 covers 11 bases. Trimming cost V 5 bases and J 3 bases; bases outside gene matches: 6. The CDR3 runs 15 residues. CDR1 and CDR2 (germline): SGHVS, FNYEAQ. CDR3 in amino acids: CASSASSGGIYEQYF. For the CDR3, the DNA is TGTGCCAGCAGCGCCTCTAGCGGGGGGATCTACGAGCAGTACTTC.

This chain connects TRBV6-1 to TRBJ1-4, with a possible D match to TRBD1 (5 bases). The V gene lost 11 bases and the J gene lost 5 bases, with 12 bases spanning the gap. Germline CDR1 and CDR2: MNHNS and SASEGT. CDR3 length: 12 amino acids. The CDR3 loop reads CAAGRRNEKLFF. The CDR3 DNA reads TGTGCCGCGGGACGTAGAAATGAAAAACTGTTTTTT.

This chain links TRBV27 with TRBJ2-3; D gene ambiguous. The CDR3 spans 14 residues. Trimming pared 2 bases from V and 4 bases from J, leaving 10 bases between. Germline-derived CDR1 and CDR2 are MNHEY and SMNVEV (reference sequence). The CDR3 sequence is CASSLSRGADTQYF. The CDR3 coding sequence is TGTGCCAGCAGTTTAAGCCGTGGGGCAGATACGCAGTATTTT.

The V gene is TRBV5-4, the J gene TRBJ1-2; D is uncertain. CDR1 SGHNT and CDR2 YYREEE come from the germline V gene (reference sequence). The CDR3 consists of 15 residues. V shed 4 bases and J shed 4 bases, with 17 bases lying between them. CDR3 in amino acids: CASSLPRGQVYGYTF. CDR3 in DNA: TGTGCCAGCAGCCTCCCGAGAGGGCAGGTCTATGGCTACACCTTC.

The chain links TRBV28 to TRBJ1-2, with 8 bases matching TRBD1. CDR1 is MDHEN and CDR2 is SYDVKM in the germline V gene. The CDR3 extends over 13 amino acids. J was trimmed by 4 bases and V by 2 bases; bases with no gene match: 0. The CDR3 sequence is CASSLGQGYGYTF. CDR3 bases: TGTGCCAGCAGTTTAGGACAGGGCTATGGCTACACCTTC.

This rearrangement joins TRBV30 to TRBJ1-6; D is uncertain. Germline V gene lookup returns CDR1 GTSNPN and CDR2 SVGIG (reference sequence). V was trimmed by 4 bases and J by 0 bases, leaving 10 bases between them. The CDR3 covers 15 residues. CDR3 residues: CAWTYGGSYNSPLHF. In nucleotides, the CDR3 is TGTGCCTGGACGTATGGTGGCTCCTATAATTCACCCCTCCACTTT.

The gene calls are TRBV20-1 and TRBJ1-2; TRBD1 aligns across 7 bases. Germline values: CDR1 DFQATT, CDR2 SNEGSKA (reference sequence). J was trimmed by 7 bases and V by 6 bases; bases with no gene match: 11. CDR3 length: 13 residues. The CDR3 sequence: CSALQGGSGGYTF. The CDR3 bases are TGCAGTGCACTCCAGGGGGGATCAGGTGGCTACACCTTC.

The DNA of the CDR3 is TGTGCCAGCAAGGCCACTATAAGAGTCACTGAAGCTTTCTTT. Translation gives CASKATIRVTEAFF. The chain links TRBV28 to TRBJ1-1; D gene uncertain. CDR1 and CDR2 (germline): MDHEN, SYDVKM. V gave up 7 bases and J gave up 4 bases, with 16 bases separating them. This CDR3 comprises 14 residues.

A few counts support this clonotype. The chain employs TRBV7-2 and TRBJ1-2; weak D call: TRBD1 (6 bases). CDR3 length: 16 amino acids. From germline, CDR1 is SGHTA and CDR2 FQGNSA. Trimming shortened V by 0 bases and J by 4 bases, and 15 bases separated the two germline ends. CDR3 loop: CASSLASTGMGYGYTF. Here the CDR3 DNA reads TGTGCCAGCAGCTTAGCCTCTACAGGGATGGGCTATGGCTACACCTTC.

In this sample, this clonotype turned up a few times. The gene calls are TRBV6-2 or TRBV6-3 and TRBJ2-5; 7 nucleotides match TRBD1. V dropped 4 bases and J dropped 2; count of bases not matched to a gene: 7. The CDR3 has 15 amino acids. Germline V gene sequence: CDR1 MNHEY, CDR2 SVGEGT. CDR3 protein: CASSSRGTAQETQYF. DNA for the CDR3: TGTGCCAGCAGTTCGAGGGGGACAGCTCAAGAGACCCAGTACTTC.

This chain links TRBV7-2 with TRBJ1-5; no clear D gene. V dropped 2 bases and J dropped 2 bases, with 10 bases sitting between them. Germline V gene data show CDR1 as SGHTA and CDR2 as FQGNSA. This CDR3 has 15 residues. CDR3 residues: CASSLRFARNQPQHF. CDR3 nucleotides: TGTGCCAGCAGCTTAAGGTTTGCGCGCAATCAGCCCCAGCATTTT. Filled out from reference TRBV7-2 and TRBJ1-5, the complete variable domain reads GAGVSQSPSNKVTEKGKDVELRCDPISGHTALYWYRQSLGQGLEFLIYFQGNSAPDKSGLPSDRFSAERTGGSVSTLTIQRTQQEDSAVYLCASSLRFARNQPQHFGDGTRLSIL.

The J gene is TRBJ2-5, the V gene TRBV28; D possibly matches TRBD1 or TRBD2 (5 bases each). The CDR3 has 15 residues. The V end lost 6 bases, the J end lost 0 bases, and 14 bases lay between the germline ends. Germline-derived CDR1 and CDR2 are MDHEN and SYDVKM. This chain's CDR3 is CASSPAGTHQETQYF. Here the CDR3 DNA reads TGTGCCAGCAGCCCAGCCGGGACCCACCAAGAGACCCAGTACTTC.

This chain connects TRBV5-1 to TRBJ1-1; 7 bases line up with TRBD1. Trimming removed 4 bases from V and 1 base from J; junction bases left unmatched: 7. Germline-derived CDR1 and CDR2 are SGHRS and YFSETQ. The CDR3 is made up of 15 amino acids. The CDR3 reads CASSELRTGNTEAFF. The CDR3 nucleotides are TGCGCCAGCAGCGAGCTTCGGACAGGGAACACTGAAGCTTTCTTT.

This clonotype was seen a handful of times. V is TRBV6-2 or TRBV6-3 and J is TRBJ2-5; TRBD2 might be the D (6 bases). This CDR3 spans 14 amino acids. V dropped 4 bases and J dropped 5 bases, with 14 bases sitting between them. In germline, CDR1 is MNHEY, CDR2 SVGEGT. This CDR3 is CASSWSGSRETQYF. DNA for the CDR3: TGTGCCAGCAGTTGGTCCGGGAGCCGGGAGACCCAGTACTTC.

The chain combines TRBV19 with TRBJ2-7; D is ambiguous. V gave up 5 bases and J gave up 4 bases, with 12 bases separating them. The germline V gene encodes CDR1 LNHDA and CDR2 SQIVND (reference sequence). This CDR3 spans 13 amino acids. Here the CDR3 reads CASSGRIGYEQYF. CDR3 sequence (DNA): TGTGCCAGTAGTGGAAGAATAGGGTACGAGCAGTACTTC.

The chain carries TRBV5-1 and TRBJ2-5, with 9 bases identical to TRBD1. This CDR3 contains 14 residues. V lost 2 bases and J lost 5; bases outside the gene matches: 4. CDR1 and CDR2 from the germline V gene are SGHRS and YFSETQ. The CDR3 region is CASSFGDRVETQYF. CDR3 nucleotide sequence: TGCGCCAGCAGCTTTGGGGACAGGGTTGAGACCCAGTACTTC.

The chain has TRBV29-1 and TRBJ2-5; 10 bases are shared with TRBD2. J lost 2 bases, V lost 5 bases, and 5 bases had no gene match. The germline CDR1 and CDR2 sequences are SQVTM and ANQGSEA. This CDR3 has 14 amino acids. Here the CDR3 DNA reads TGCAGCGTTTTAGGACTAGCGGTACAAGAGACCCAGTACTTC. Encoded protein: CSVLGLAVQETQYF.

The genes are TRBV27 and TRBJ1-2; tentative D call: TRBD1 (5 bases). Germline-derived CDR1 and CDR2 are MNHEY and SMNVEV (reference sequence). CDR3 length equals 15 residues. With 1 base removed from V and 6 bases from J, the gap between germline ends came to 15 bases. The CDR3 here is CASSLYRQYPNGYTF. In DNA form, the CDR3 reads TGTGCCAGCAGTTTATATAGACAGTACCCCAATGGCTACACCTTC.

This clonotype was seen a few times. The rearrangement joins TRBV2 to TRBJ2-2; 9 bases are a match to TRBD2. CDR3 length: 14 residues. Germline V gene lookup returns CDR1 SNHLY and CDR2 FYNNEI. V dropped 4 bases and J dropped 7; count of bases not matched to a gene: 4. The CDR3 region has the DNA TGTGCCAGCAGTGTGCGGGGGGGCGACGGGGAGCTGTTTTTT. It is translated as CASSVRGGDGELFF.

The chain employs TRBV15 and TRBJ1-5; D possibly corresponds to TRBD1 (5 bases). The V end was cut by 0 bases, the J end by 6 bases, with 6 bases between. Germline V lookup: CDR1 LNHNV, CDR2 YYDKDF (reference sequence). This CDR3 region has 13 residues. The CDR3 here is CATSREGVQPQHF. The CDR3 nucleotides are TGTGCCACCAGCAGAGAAGGGGTTCAGCCCCAGCATTTT. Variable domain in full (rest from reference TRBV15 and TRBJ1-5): DAMVIQNPRYQVTQFGKPVTLSCSQTLNHNVMYWYQQKSSQAPKLLFHYYDKDFNNEADTPDNFQSRRPNTSFCFLDIRSPGLGDTAMYLCATSREGVQPQHFGDGTRLSIL.

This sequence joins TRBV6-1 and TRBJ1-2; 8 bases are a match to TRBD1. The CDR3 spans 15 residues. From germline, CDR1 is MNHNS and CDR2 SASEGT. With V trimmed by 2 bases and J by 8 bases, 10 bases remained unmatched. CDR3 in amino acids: CASSESSTGATGYTF. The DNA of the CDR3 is TGTGCCAGCAGTGAATCATCGACAGGGGCCACCGGCTACACCTTC.

In DNA form, the CDR3 reads TGTGCCACCGCGCGCTTCCGTGGGGCAGGGGCACAAGAGACCCAGTACTTC. As protein: CATARFRGAGAQETQYF. The genes are TRBV19 and TRBJ2-5, with D tentatively TRBD1 (6 bases). V shed 10 bases and J shed 2 bases, with 26 bases lying between them. Germline V gene sequence: CDR1 LNHDA, CDR2 SQIVND (reference sequence). The CDR3 has 17 amino acids.

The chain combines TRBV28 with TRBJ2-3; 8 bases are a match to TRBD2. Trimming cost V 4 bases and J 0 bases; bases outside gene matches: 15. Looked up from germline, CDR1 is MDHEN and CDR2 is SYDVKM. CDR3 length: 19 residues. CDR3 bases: TGTGCCAGCAGTTCCCCCTCCCGGACTAGCCCGCGAAGCACAGATACGCAGTATTTT. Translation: CASSSPSRTSPRSTDTQYF.

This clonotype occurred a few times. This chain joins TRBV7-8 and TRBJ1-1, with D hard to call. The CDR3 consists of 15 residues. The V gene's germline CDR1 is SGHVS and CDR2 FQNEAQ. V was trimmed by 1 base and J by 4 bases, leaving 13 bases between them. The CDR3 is CASSLVIGVGTEAFF. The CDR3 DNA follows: TGTGCCAGCAGCTTAGTGATCGGGGTGGGCACTGAAGCTTTCTTT.

In DNA form, the CDR3 reads TGTGCCAGCAGCCCCTTCAAAGCCGTAGGCACAGATACGCAGTATTTT. Its protein is CASSPFKAVGTDTQYF. The V gene is TRBV27, the J gene TRBJ2-3; D gene uncertain. Deletions cut 6 bases from V and 1 base from J, with 17 bases between. The V gene's germline CDR1 is MNHEY and CDR2 SMNVEV (reference sequence). There are 16 residues in the CDR3.

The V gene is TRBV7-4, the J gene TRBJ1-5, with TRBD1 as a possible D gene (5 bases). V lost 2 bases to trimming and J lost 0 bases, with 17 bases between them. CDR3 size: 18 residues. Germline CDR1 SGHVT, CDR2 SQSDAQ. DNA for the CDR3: TGTGCCAGCAGCTTATTTTCCAACGGGGCCTATAGCAATCAGCCCCAGCATTTT. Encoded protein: CASSLFSNGAYSNQPQHF.

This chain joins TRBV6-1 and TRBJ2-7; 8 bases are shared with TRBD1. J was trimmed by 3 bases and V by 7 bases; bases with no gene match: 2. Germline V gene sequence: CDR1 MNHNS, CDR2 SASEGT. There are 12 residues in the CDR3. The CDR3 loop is CASNGQGYEQYF. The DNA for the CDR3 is TGTGCCAGCAACGGACAGGGCTACGAGCAGTACTTC.

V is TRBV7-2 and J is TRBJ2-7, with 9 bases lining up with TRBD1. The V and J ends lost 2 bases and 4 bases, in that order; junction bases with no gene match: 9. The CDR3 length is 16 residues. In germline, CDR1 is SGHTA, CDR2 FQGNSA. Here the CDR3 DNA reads TGTGCCAGCAGCTTATCCGGGACAGGGTTTATTTACGAGCAGTACTTC. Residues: CASSLSGTGFIYEQYF.

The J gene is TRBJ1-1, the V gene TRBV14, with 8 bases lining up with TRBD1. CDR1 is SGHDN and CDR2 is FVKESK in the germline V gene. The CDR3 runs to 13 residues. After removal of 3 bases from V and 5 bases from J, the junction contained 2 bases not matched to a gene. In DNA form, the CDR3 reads TGTGCCAGCAGCCAGTACAGGGGGACTGAAGCTTTCTTT. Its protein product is CASSQYRGTEAFF.

CDR3: CSVEGGAGGDSGANVLTF. The CDR3 DNA is TGCAGCGTTGAAGGCGGGGCAGGGGGAGACTCTGGGGCCAACGTCCTGACTTTC. The chain employs TRBV29-1 and TRBJ2-6; weak D call: TRBD1 (7 bases). Germline lookup yields CDR1 SQVTM and CDR2 ANQGSEA. The CDR3 extends over 18 amino acids. V was pared by 1 base and J by 0 bases, with 16 bases between.

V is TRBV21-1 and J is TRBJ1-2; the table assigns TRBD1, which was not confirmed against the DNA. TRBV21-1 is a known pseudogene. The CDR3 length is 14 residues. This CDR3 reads CASSKGHRVDGYTF. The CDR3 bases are TGTGCCAGCAGCAAAGGCCACAGGGTGGATGGCTACACCTTC.